This entry lists 25 T cell receptor beta chains sequenced from one sample in a study of cytomegalovirus exposure and HLA in healthy donors. 13 Jbeta primers and 60 Vbeta primers were used for the PCR. The table came from immunoSEQ multiplex PCR; TCRdb's copy has only in-frame clones and leaves some out. Seen here are fewer than 150,000 clones, 65% to 85% observed once, and the top ten hold roughly 15%. Sequencing was done on a sample of PBMCs. The source of these receptors is a middle-aged man in good health and CMV-seropositive.

The V gene is TRBV10-1, the J gene TRBJ2-1, with D possibly being TRBD2 (5 bases). Germline CDR1 is WNHNN and CDR2 is SYGVQD (reference sequence). The CDR3 is made up of 13 amino acids. V was shortened by 1 base and J by 8 bases, with 9 bases between the two germline ends. CDR3 region: CASSEFLAYEQFF. DNA of the CDR3: TGCGCCAGCAGTGAGTTCCTAGCCTATGAGCAGTTCTTC.

The chain joins TRBV5-1 to TRBJ2-1; unclear D gene. V gave up 1 base and J gave up 0 bases, with 8 bases separating them. This CDR3 has 15 amino acids. Per germline, CDR1 SGHRS and CDR2 YFSETQ. The CDR3 reads CASSLRPSSYNEQFF. The CDR3 region has the DNA TGCGCCAGCAGCTTGCGACCTAGCTCCTACAATGAGCAGTTCTTC.

As for this clone: The same CDR3 also results from other DNA sequences found in this sample. V is TRBV18 and J is TRBJ2-7; TRBD1 matches at 9 bases. J gave up 5 bases and V 3 bases, and 5 bases lay outside the gene matches. Germline values: CDR1 KGHSH, CDR2 LQKENI. This CDR3 has 14 amino acids. CDR3 loop: CASSPGQGWNEQYF. CDR3 bases: TGTGCCAGCTCACCGGGACAGGGTTGGAACGAGCAGTACTTC.

This clone was seen only a few times. The chain is built from TRBV2 and TRBJ2-7; 7 bases map to TRBD1. V was pared by 6 bases and J by 0 bases, with 5 bases of the junction left unmatched. CDR1 and CDR2 from the germline V gene are SNHLY and FYNNEI. This CDR3 has 14 amino acids. The CDR3 DNA reads TGTGCCAGCAGACGCGGACAGGCCTCCTACGAGCAGTACTTC. Amino acid sequence: CASRRGQASYEQYF.

This clone was counted once. This chain connects TRBV2 to TRBJ1-5; D not certain. V was trimmed by 4 bases and J by 1 base, leaving 14 bases between them. The CDR3 is 16 residues long. Germline values: CDR1 SNHLY, CDR2 FYNNEI. The CDR3 is CASSGLGVGSNQPQHF. CDR3 coding DNA: TGTGCCAGCAGTGGGTTGGGAGTAGGCAGCAATCAGCCCCAGCATTTT.

The chain uses TRBV6-6 and TRBJ2-7; 7 bases agree with TRBD1. The germline V gene encodes CDR1 MNHNY and CDR2 SVGAGI (reference sequence). There are 15 residues in the CDR3. V was clipped by 5 bases and J by 1 base; unmatched bases: 8. CDR3 loop: CASSDLGTVSYEQYF. CDR3 DNA sequence: TGTGCCAGCAGTGACCTGGGGACAGTTTCCTACGAGCAGTACTTC.

The rearrangement uses TRBV27 and TRBJ2-3; no reliable D call. Germline V gives CDR1 MNHEY, CDR2 SMNVEV (reference sequence). The CDR3 covers 12 residues. Trimming stripped 6 bases from V and 10 bases from J, with 14 bases between. CDR3 coding DNA: TGTGCCAGCAGCTTTACTCTAGGTCCGCAGTATTTT. Translated, it gives CASSFTLGPQYF.

V is TRBV11-3 and J is TRBJ2-7, with D possibly matching TRBD2 (6 bases). The ends were cut back, 5 bases at V and 2 bases at J, with 16 bases in the middle. This CDR3 contains 15 residues. In germline, CDR1 is SGHNT, CDR2 YENEEA. This chain's CDR3 is CASSPGGAWAYEQYF. The CDR3 DNA follows: TGTGCCAGCAGCCCGGGCGGGGCTTGGGCCTACGAGCAGTACTTC.

The chain recombines TRBV27 with TRBJ2-7; a weak D match, TRBD1 (6 bases). Deletions cut 6 bases from V and 8 bases from J, with 11 bases between. The CDR3 loop spans 11 amino acids. CDR1 and CDR2 (germline): MNHEY, SMNVEV (reference sequence). Here the CDR3 DNA reads TGTGCCAGCAGGCAGGGGTGGAAGCAGTACTTC. Translating gives CASRQGWKQYF.

The chain uses TRBV5-1 and TRBJ2-3, with 9 nucleotides matching TRBD1. With V trimmed by 4 bases and J by 8 bases, 11 bases remained unmatched. The CDR3 spans 15 residues. Germline loops: CDR1 SGHRS, CDR2 YFSETQ. CDR3 protein: CASSPGQGASPTQYF. The CDR3 coding sequence is TGCGCCAGCAGCCCGGGACAGGGTGCGTCTCCTACGCAGTATTTT. Variable domain in full (rest from reference TRBV5-1 and TRBJ2-3): KAGVTQTPRYLIKTRGQQVTLSCSPISGHRSVSWYQQTPGQGLQFLFEYFSETQRNKGNFPGRFSGRQFSNSRSEMNVSTLELGDSALYLCASSPGQGASPTQYFGPGTRLTVL.

The V call is TRBV19, the J call TRBJ2-2, with D possibly matching TRBD1 (6 bases). The length of the CDR3 is 15 residues. V gave up 7 bases and J gave up 6 bases, with 18 bases separating them. Looked up from germline, CDR1 is LNHDA and CDR2 is SQIVND (reference sequence). CDR3 loop: CASTPGTGWAGELFF. CDR3 DNA sequence: TGTGCCAGTACCCCGGGCACAGGGTGGGCCGGGGAGCTGTTTTTT.

Note on this clone: Other DNA variants within this sample encode the same CDR3. V usage is TRBV18 and J usage is TRBJ2-5; TRBD2 is a possible D gene (5 bases). V lost 1 base and J 2 bases, leaving 8 bases between the germline ends. Germline V gene data show CDR1 as KGHSH and CDR2 as LQKENI. The CDR3 consists of 14 residues. CDR3 coding DNA: TGTGCCAGCTCACCACAACGCGGGCAAGAGACCCAGTACTTC. Protein product: CASSPQRGQETQYF.

This clone was counted between two and nine times. DNA for the CDR3: TGTGCCAGCAGCGCGGGACTAGCGGGAGGGGGGGAGACCCAGTACTTC. Translation: CASSAGLAGGGETQYF. The V call is TRBV5-6, the J call TRBJ2-5; 16 bases are a match to TRBD2. Germline V lookup: CDR1 SGHDT, CDR2 YYEEEE. The CDR3 length is 16 residues. Losses at the gene ends were 4 bases for V and 5 bases for J; bases not matched to a gene: 5. Full variable domain (missing parts from reference TRBV5-6 and TRBJ2-5): DAGVTQSPTHLIKTRGQQVTLRCSPKSGHDTVSWYQQALGQGPQFIFQYYEEEERQRGNFPDRFSGHQFPNYSSELNVNALLLGDSALYLCASSAGLAGGGETQYFGPGTRLLVL.

The chain couples TRBV5-1 to TRBJ1-1, with 8 bases fitting TRBD1. Germline trimming cut 0 bases from V and 8 bases from J; bases unmatched to any gene: 6. The germline CDR1 and CDR2 sequences are SGHRS and YFSETQ. There are 14 residues in the CDR3. The CDR3 is CASSLVDRGLEAFF. The CDR3 DNA is TGCGCCAGCAGCTTGGTCGACAGGGGACTAGAAGCTTTCTTT. The whole variable domain, remainder taken from reference TRBV5-1 and TRBJ1-1, is KAGVTQTPRYLIKTRGQQVTLSCSPISGHRSVSWYQQTPGQGLQFLFEYFSETQRNKGNFPGRFSGRQFSNSRSEMNVSTLELGDSALYLCASSLVDRGLEAFFGQGTRLTVV.

This clone was observed a single time. This sequence joins TRBV7-9 and TRBJ2-7, with 7 bases identical to TRBD1. This CDR3 is 18 amino acids long. Germline V gene data show CDR1 as SEHNR and CDR2 as FQNEAQ (reference sequence). V gave up 3 bases and J gave up 2 bases; unmatched junction bases: 16. The CDR3 sequence is CASSFDRAFGGLTYEQYF. The CDR3 DNA is TGTGCCAGCAGCTTCGACAGGGCCTTTGGGGGTTTAACCTACGAGCAGTACTTC.

The chain carries TRBV7-2 and TRBJ1-5, with D unclear. The CDR3 is 14 amino acids. Trimming left V 1 base short and J 6 bases short, with 10 bases between. The germline V gene has CDR1 SGHTA and CDR2 FQGNSA. CDR3 DNA sequence: TGTGCCAGCAGCTTAGTAAAGGGAGGTCAGCCCCAGCATTTT. It translates to CASSLVKGGQPQHF.

J is TRBJ1-5 and V is TRBV28; D not resolved. The germline V and J ends were trimmed by 8 bases and 5 bases, with 10 bases remaining between them. This CDR3 region has 12 residues. Germline values: CDR1 MDHEN, CDR2 SYDVKM. CDR3 nucleotide sequence: TGTGCCAGCGTCACAGTTGATCAGCCCCAGCATTTT. Translation: CASVTVDQPQHF.

This clone was counted a single time. This sequence joins TRBV4-3 and TRBJ2-6; maybe TRBD2 (6 bases). The CDR3 length is 17 residues. V shed 0 bases and J shed 1 base, with 10 bases lying between them. Germline lookup yields CDR1 LGHNA and CDR2 YSLEER. CDR3 in amino acids: CASSQDPGVSGANVLTF. DNA of the CDR3: TGCGCCAGCAGCCAAGATCCGGGGGTTTCTGGGGCCAACGTCCTGACTTTC.

This clone showed up just a few times. V gene TRBV11-3 combines with J gene TRBJ2-7; 8 bases fit TRBD1. Germline CDR1 is SGHNT and CDR2 is YENEEA. The CDR3 is 16 amino acids. The V gene end was trimmed by 5 bases and the J gene end by 3 bases; junction bases not matched to a gene: 12. CDR3 DNA: TGTGCCAGCAGCACACCAGGACAGGGATCCGACTACGAGCAGTACTTC. It translates to CASSTPGQGSDYEQYF.

This chain uses TRBV5-1 with TRBJ2-2; perhaps TRBD1 as D (5 bases). Trimming shortened V by 0 bases and J by 3 bases, and 12 bases separated the two germline ends. This CDR3 spans 16 amino acids. Germline V gives CDR1 SGHRS, CDR2 YFSETQ. CDR3 amino acids: CASSLVPGLDTGELFF. As DNA, the CDR3 is TGCGCCAGCAGCTTGGTTCCAGGGTTGGACACCGGGGAGCTGTTTTTT.

In this sample, this clone turned up once. This chain connects TRBV6-4 to TRBJ2-2; 8 bases map to TRBD2. The germline CDR1 and CDR2 sequences are MRHNA and SNTAGT. The CDR3 is 16 amino acids. V lost 3 bases and J lost 5; bases outside the gene matches: 8. DNA for the CDR3: TGTGCCAGCAGTGAAGGCGGGGGGCGCAGAACCGGGGAGCTGTTTTTT. Translated: CASSEGGGRRTGELFF.

This clone was observed a single time. V and J are TRBV5-6 and TRBJ2-3; 9 bases line up with TRBD2. CDR3 length: 16 amino acids. Per the germline V gene, CDR1 is SGHDT and CDR2 is YYEEEE. With 3 bases clipped from V and 2 bases from J, the junction kept 7 bases outside the gene matches. CDR3 loop: CASSSQTSGYTDTQYF. The CDR3 DNA reads TGTGCCAGCAGCTCCCAGACTAGCGGCTACACAGATACGCAGTATTTT.

CDR3 DNA sequence: TGTGCCAGCAGCCTCGGGGGGGACGCAACAAACACTGAAGCTTTCTTT. Translated, it gives CASSLGGDATNTEAFF. This sequence joins TRBV5-6 and TRBJ1-1; the D gene is possibly TRBD1 (5 bases). V dropped 4 bases and J dropped 2 bases, with 18 bases sitting between them. CDR3 length equals 16 residues. Per the germline V gene, CDR1 is SGHDT and CDR2 is YYEEEE.

The V call is TRBV28, the J call TRBJ1-5; D gene ambiguous. V was trimmed by 2 bases and J by 0 bases, leaving 8 bases between them. This CDR3 contains 15 residues. The germline gives CDR1 MDHEN, CDR2 SYDVKM. CDR3 region: CASSLVTGSNQPQHF. CDR3 sequence (DNA): TGTGCCAGCAGTTTAGTAACTGGTAGCAATCAGCCCCAGCATTTT.

This chain connects TRBV7-9 to TRBJ1-4; TRBD1 might be the D (6 bases). There are 17 residues in the CDR3. The V gene's germline CDR1 is SEHNR and CDR2 FQNEAQ (reference sequence). V lost 1 base to trimming and J lost 10 bases, with 22 bases between them. The CDR3 coding sequence is TGTGCCAGCAGCTTAGAAGGTTTGGCCCTGTTACAGGGAAAACTGTTTTTT. It translates to CASSLEGLALLQGKLFF.